This is a list of T cell receptor beta chains from one sample in a study of long-term antiretroviral therapy in people with HIV. Profiling relied on immunoSEQ multiplex PCR, and the TCRdb table lists in-frame clones only, not all of them. This table has over 20,000 clones, around 87% appearing once. Material: unsorted PBMCs, obtained 1.9 years after starting antiretroviral therapy. These receptors all stem from a woman in her 30s with HIV. CDR3s include the opening cysteine and the closing phenylalanine or tryptophan. D genes are given only for firm matches. The size entry is marked missing in some rows and otherwise reads once, few, many or a size class.

J,V,length,size,D,DNA,CDR3
TRBJ1-2,TRBV6-5,13,NA,NA,TGTGCCAGCACCCGGGGGGCAGAGGACGGCTACACCTTC,CASTRGAEDGYTF
TRBJ2-2,TRBV11-2,15,NA,TRBD2,TGTGCCAGCAGCTCTGGACTAGCGGGGGGCGGGGAGCTGTTTTTT,CASSSGLAGGGELFF
TRBJ2-5,TRBV9,14,few,NA,TGTGCCAGCAGCGTAGGGGTGGTGCAAGAGACCCAGTACTTC,CASSVGVVQETQYF
TRBJ1-5,TRBV6-5,14,NA,NA,TGTGCCAGCAGTTATGTGGCAACTAATCAGCCCCAGCATTTT,CASSYVATNQPQHF
TRBJ2-1,TRBV15,15,once,NA,TGTGCCACCAGCAGAGGCCCCGCCCAGGTCAATGAGCAGTTCTTC,CATSRGPAQVNEQFF
TRBJ1-4,TRBV25-1,15,once,NA,TGTGCCAGCAGTGAATTGGGCGGCGATAATGAAAAACTGTTTTTT,CASSELGGDNEKLFF
TRBJ2-1,TRBV5-4,16,NA,NA,TGTGCCAGCAGCTTGGGGACTACGAGCTCCTACAATGAGCAGTTCTTC,CASSLGTTSSYNEQFF
TRBJ1-1,TRBV4-2,16,NA,NA,TGTGCCAGCAGCCGACTTGAATTAGGGGCGAGCACTGAAGCTTTCTTT,CASSRLELGASTEAFF
TRBJ1-2,TRBV6-1,14,few,TRBD1,TGTGCCAGCAGTGAAGGACAGGGTAGGGATGGCTACACCTTC,CASSEGQGRDGYTF
TRBJ1-2,TRBV29-1,12,NA,TRBD1,TGCAGCCAAGGAGGGGGCGCAGATGGCTACACCTTC,CSQGGGADGYTF
TRBJ1-5,TRBV18,14,NA,TRBD1,TGTGCCAGCTCAACCTCAGGGGGGAATCAGCCCCAGCATTTT,CASSTSGGNQPQHF
TRBJ2-4,TRBV6-1,15,NA,TRBD1,TGTGCCAGCAGTGACGGGACAGGGGGTAGAAACATTCAGTACTTC,CASSDGTGGRNIQYF
TRBJ2-1,TRBV2,15,NA,TRBD2,TGTGCCAGCAGTGAAACTAGCGGGGCCTACAATGAGCAGTTCTTC,CASSETSGAYNEQFF
TRBJ1-1,TRBV5-1,15,NA,TRBD1,TGCGCCAGCAGCTGGGAAGAGGGACAGTACACTGAAGCTTTCTTT,CASSWEEGQYTEAFF
TRBJ2-5,TRBV14,15,NA,NA,TGTGCCAGCAGCCAAGATGTCCCAGGAGGAGAGACCCAGTACTTC,CASSQDVPGGETQYF
TRBJ1-1,TRBV5-1,14,NA,NA,TGCGCCAGCAGCTTCCAACAGGGAAGCACTGAAGCTTTCTTT,CASSFQQGSTEAFF
TRBJ1-2,TRBV19,12,NA,NA,TGTGCCAGTCATCGGTGGGAAGGCGGCTACACCTTC,CASHRWEGGYTF
TRBJ2-3,TRBV9,16,NA,NA,TGTGCCAGCAGCTCCGAGCTTCTCCGGCCCACAGATACGCAGTATTTT,CASSSELLRPTDTQYF
TRBJ1-2,TRBV4-1,15,NA,NA,TGCGCCAGCAGCCAAGAGGACAGAGCCCTCTATGGCTACACCTTC,CASSQEDRALYGYTF
TRBJ1-1,TRBV6-5,15,NA,NA,TGTGCCAGCAGTTATGACCCGGGCATGAACACTGAAGCTTTCTTT,CASSYDPGMNTEAFF
TRBJ1-2,TRBV5-1,15,NA,NA,TGCGCCAGCAGCTTAGCTGTGACAGAGTTTTATGGCTACACCTTC,CASSLAVTEFYGYTF
TRBJ2-1,TRBV20-1,11,NA,NA,TGCAGTGCTCCAGCCTACAATGAGCAGTTCTTC,CSAPAYNEQFF
TRBJ1-2,TRBV29-1,14,NA,NA,TGCAGCGTTGAAAGTGACACGCTTCTCTATGGCTACACCTTC,CSVESDTLLYGYTF
TRBJ1-2,TRBV29-1,11,NA,NA,TGCAGCGTTGGAGGGCTCTATGGCTACACCTTC,CSVGGLYGYTF
TRBJ2-3,TRBV29-1,17,NA,NA,TGCAGCGTTGGTAGGGGCCTAACAAAGTCCAGCACAGATACGCAGTATTTT,CSVGRGLTKSSTDTQYF
TRBJ2-3,TRBV5-5,15,NA,TRBD2,TGTGCCAGCAGTCCTGGACTAGCGGCCACAGATACGCAGTATTTT,CASSPGLAATDTQYF
TRBJ1-2,TRBV6-5,14,NA,NA,TGTGCCAGCAGCGTAGGACGCGACCTCTATGGCTACACCTTC,CASSVGRDLYGYTF
TRBJ2-3,TRBV6-5,14,NA,TRBD1,TGTGCCAGCAGTTACTTCCAGGGGGCTGATACGCAGTATTTT,CASSYFQGADTQYF
TRBJ2-1,TRBV11-3,14,NA,NA,TGTGCCAGCAGCTTAGCTCGGCAGGTCAATGAGCAGTTCTTC,CASSLARQVNEQFF
TRBJ1-1,TRBV5-1,15,NA,NA,TGCGCCAGCAGCTTGAACAGTATCTCGGGACTCGAAGCTTTCTTT,CASSLNSISGLEAFF
TRBJ1-1,TRBV9,11,NA,NA,TGTGCCAGCACGTCCCCTACAGCAACTTTCTTT,CASTSPTATFF
TRBJ2-3,TRBV7-2,16,NA,NA,TGTGCCAGCAGCGCACAGACAGTGGTGGGCACAGATACGCAGTATTTT,CASSAQTVVGTDTQYF
TRBJ2-2,TRBV7-3,16,NA,TRBD2,TGTGCCAGCAGCTTATTCGGGGGGTCTAACACCGGGGAGCTGTTTTTT,CASSLFGGSNTGELFF
TRBJ1-2,TRBV5-5,11,few,NA,TGTGCCAGCAGCTTGGAAGCGGCCGGGAACTTC,CASSLEAAGNF
TRBJ2-2,TRBV6-5,16,NA,TRBD2,TGTGCCAGCAGTTACCCGACTCCCGGGGGGACCGGGGAGCTGTTTTTT,CASSYPTPGGTGELFF
TRBJ1-6,TRBV27,15,NA,NA,TGTGCCAGCAGTTCGTCGACAGAAGCTAATTCACCCCTCCACTTT,CASSSSTEANSPLHF
TRBJ1-5,TRBV5-6,14,NA,NA,TGTGCCAGCAGCCTCGGACAGCATAATCAGCCCCAGCATTTT,CASSLGQHNQPQHF
TRBJ1-2,TRBV10-3,14,NA,NA,TGTGCCATCAGTGAAGGGTTTGGTAACTATGGCTACACCTTC,CAISEGFGNYGYTF
TRBJ1-2,TRBV29-1,14,NA,TRBD1,TGCAGCGTGGCCCGGGACAGGGGTGGCTATGGCTACACCTTC,CSVARDRGGYGYTF
TRBJ2-2,TRBV27,14,NA,TRBD1,TGTGCCAGCAGTTTCGACAGGGGCACCGGGGAGCTGTTTTTT,CASSFDRGTGELFF
TRBJ1-2,TRBV19,14,once,NA,TGTGCCAGTACGATGAAACGGAGGGGTGGGGGGACCACCTTC,CASTMKRRGGGTTF
TRBJ2-3,TRBV7-2,15,NA,NA,TGTGCCAGCAGCTCCCCGGGACGGTTCACAGATACGCAGTATTTT,CASSSPGRFTDTQYF
TRBJ1-5,TRBV6-5,13,once,TRBD1,TGTGCCAGCGGAGACACAGGGGATCAGCCCCAGCATTTT,CASGDTGDQPQHF
TRBJ2-1,TRBV19,15,NA,NA,TGTGCCAGTAGTATAGCCTCCGCTGTGGGAGGTGAGCAGTTCTTC,CASSIASAVGGEQFF
TRBJ1-4,TRBV5-1,15,NA,NA,TGCGCCAGCAGCCTGGGTCAGGGGTTTTTAGAAAAACTGTTTTTT,CASSLGQGFLEKLFF
TRBJ2-1,TRBV27,15,once,NA,TGTGCCAGCAGTTTATTTGGGACTCTTCTGAATGAGCAGTTCTTC,CASSLFGTLLNEQFF
TRBJ1-4,TRBV9,15,NA,NA,TGTGCCAGCAGGGAAACCGGGACTCCCTTTAGAAAACTGTTTTTT,CASRETGTPFRKLFF
TRBJ1-1,TRBV30,15,NA,NA,TGTGCCTGGAGCCGAGGGTCGGGGGAGGACACTGAAGCTTTCTTT,CAWSRGSGEDTEAFF
TRBJ1-4,TRBV14,13,few,NA,TGTGCCAGCAGCCGAGGGATATTGGAAAAACTGTTTTTT,CASSRGILEKLFF
TRBJ1-2,TRBV9,16,NA,TRBD1,TGTGCCAGCAGCGTAGTCACCGGGACAGGGTCGTATGGCTACACCTTC,CASSVVTGTGSYGYTF
TRBJ2-1,TRBV4-1,14,NA,TRBD2,TGCGCCTCGCGGGATAGCGGGGTGCGCAATGAGCAGTTCTTC,CASRDSGVRNEQFF
TRBJ2-1,TRBV19,10,few,NA,TGTGCCAGTAAAAGCAATGAGCAGTTCTTC,CASKSNEQFF